This TCR beta chain stems from a study of cytomegalovirus exposure and HLA in healthy donors. General study findings and limits: In vitro assays verified that three CMV-associated chains recognized CMV antigens specifically. Rare TCR sequences dominated, though some public TCRs recurred in many donors. A missense DCLRE1C variant was associated with V- and J-gene trimming of TCR beta chains in a later analysis, and an independent cohort replicated the association.

The PCR had 60 Vbeta and 13 Jbeta primers. Clones were sequenced by immunoSEQ multiplex PCR, and TCRdb holds only the in-frame ones, with some missing. The repertoire holds approximately 130,000 clones, with approximately 80% as singletons. As for this clone: The antigen is not known.

CDR1 and CDR2 from the germline V gene are KGHSH and LQKENI. CDR3 length: 16 amino acids. V lost 4 bases, J lost 2 bases, and 16 bases lay in between. Sequencing used PBMCs. The chain recombines TRBV18 with TRBJ2-3; a weak D match, TRBD2 (5 bases). The sequence came from a girl aged 2-9 years in good health and CMV-seronegative. The CDR3 protein is CASSRRPGRDTDTQYF. The CDR3 DNA follows: TGTGCCAGCTCACGCCGACCGGGGAGAGACACAGATACGCAGTATTTT.